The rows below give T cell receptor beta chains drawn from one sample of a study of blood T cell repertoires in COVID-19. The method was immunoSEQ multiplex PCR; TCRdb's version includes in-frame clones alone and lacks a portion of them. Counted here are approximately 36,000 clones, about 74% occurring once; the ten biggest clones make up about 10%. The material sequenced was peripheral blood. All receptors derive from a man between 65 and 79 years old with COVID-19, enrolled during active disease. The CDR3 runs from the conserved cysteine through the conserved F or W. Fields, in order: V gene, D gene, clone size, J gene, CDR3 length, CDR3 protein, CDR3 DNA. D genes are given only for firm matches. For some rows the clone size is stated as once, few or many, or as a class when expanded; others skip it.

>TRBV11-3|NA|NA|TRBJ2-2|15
CASSFTRGMAGELFF
TGTGCCAGCAGCTTTACTCGCGGGATGGCCGGGGAGCTGTTTTTT
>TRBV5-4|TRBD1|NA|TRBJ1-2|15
CASSSPGQGTYGYTF
TGTGCCAGCAGCTCTCCCGGACAGGGGACCTATGGCTACACCTTC
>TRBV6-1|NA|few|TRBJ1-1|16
CASSEIWRKGNTEAFF
TGTGCCAGCAGTGAAATCTGGAGGAAAGGGAACACTGAAGCTTTCTTT
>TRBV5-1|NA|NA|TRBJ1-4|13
CASSNGLGEKLFF
TGCGCCAGCAGTAATGGACTGGGCGAAAAACTGTTTTTT
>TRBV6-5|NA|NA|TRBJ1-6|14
CASGADRLNSPLHF
TGTGCCAGCGGAGCGGATCGTCTGAATTCACCCCTCCACTTT
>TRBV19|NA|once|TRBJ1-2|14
CASSIPAGESGYTF
TGTGCCAGTAGTATCCCAGCAGGGGAAAGTGGCTACACCTTC
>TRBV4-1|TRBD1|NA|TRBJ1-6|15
CASNIGQGRNSPLHF
TGCGCCAGCAACATAGGACAGGGGAGGAATTCACCCCTCCACTTT
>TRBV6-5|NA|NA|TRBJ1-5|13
CASSREENQPQHF
TGTGCCAGCAGTCGTGAGGAAAATCAGCCCCAGCATTTT
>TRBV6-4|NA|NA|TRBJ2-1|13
CASGTSGRPPNFF
TGTGCCAGCGGGACTTCGGGGCGGCCGCCGAACTTCTTC
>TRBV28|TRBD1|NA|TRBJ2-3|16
CASSFGRGQVTDTQYF
TGTGCCAGCAGTTTCGGCAGGGGGCAGGTCACAGATACGCAGTATTTT